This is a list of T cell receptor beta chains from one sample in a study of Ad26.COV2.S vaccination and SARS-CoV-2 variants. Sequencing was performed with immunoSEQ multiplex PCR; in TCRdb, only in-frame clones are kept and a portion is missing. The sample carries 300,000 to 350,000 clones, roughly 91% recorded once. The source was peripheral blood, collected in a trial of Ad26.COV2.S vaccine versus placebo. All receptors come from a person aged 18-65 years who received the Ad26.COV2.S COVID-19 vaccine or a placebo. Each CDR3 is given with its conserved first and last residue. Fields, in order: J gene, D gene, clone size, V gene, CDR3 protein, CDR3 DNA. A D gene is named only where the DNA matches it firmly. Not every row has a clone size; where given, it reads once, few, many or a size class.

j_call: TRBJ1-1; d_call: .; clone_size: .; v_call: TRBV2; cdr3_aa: CASSEWQGGAEAFF; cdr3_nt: TGTGCCAGCAGTGAATGGCAGGGAGGGGCTGAAGCTTTCTTT
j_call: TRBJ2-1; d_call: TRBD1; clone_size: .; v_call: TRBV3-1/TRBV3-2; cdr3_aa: CASSQEAPGQDVNEQFF; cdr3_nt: TGTGCCAGCAGCCAAGAAGCGCCGGGACAGGATGTCAATGAGCAGTTCTTC
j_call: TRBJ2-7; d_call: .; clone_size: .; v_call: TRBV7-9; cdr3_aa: CASSSSYSYEQYF; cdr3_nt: TGTGCCAGCAGCTCCAGCTACTCCTACGAGCAGTACTTC
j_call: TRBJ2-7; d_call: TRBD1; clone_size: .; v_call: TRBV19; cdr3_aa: CASSGDRGDEQYF; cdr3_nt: TGTGCCAGTAGTGGGGACAGGGGGGACGAGCAGTACTTC
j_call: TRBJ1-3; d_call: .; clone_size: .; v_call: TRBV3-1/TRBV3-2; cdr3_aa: CASSQDQGVRSGNTIYF; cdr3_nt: TGTGCCAGCAGCCAAGATCAAGGGGTTAGGTCTGGAAACACCATATATTTT
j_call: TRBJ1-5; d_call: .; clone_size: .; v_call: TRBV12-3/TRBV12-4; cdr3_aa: CASSKGGGQPQHF; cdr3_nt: TGTGCCAGCAGCAAAGGGGGGGGTCAGCCCCAGCATTTT
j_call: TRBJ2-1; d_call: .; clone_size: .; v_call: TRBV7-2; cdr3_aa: CASSLVREYNEQFF; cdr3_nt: TGTGCCAGCAGCTTAGTACGGGAATACAATGAGCAGTTCTTC
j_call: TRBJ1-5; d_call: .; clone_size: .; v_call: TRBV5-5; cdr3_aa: CASSLGGGRSNQSQHF; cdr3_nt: TGTGCCAGCAGCTTGGGAGGTGGAAGGAGCAATCAGTCCCAGCATTTT
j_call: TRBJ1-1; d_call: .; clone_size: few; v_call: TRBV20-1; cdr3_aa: CSSRADTEAFF; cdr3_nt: TGCAGTTCCAGGGCGGACACTGAAGCTTTCTTT
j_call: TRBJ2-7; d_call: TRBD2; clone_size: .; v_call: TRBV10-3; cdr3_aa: CAISESLAGYEQYF; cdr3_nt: TGTGCCATCAGTGAGAGTCTAGCGGGATACGAGCAGTACTTC
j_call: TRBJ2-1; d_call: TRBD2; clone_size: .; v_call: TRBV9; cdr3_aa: CASSQGPQRGDYNEQFF; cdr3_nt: TGTGCCAGCAGCCAAGGTCCGCAGCGGGGGGACTACAATGAGCAGTTCTTC
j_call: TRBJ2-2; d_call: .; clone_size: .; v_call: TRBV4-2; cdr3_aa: CASSLSPGFGGELFF; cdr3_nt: TGTGCCAGCAGCCTTTCCCCAGGGTTTGGCGGGGAGCTGTTTTTT
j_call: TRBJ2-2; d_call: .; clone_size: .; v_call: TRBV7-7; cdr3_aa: CASSLDVTGELFF; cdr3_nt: TGTGCTAGCAGCTTAGACGTTACCGGGGAGCTGTTTTTT
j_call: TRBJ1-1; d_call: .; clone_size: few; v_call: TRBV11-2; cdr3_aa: CASRPVGGLGTEAFF; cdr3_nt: TGTGCCAGCAGACCCGTGGGGGGCCTCGGTACTGAAGCTTTCTTT
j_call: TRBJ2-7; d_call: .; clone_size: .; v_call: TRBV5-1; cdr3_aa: CASSLDRRVDYYEQYF; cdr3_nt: TGCGCCAGCAGCTTGGACAGAAGGGTCGACTACTACGAGCAGTACTTC
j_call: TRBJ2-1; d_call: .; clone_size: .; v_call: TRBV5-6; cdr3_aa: CASSFAGRDEQFF; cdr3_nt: TGTGCCAGCAGCTTTGCAGGGCGGGATGAGCAGTTCTTC
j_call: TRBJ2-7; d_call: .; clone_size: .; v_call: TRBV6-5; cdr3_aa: CASSQTDYEQYF; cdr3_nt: TGTGCCAGCAGCCAAACCGACTACGAGCAGTACTTC
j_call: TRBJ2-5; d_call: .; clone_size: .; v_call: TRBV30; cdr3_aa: CAWTGGVEETQYF; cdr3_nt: TGTGCCTGGACTGGAGGGGTGGAAGAGACCCAGTACTTC
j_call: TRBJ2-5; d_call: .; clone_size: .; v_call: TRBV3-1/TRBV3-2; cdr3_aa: CASSRGADGQETQYF; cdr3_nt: TGTGCCAGCAGCCGGGGGGCCGATGGGCAAGAGACCCAGTACTTC
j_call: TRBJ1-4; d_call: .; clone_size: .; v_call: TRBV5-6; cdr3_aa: CASSLQAYSEKLFF; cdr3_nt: TGTGCCAGCAGCTTACAGGCTTACTCTGAAAAACTGTTTTTT
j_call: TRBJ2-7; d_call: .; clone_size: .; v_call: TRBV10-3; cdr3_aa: CAIRPGLGSYEQYF; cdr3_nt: TGTGCCATCAGGCCGGGACTGGGATCTTACGAGCAGTACTTC
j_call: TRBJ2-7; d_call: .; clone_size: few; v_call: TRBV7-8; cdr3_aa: CASSLSFSSYEQYF; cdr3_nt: TGTGCCAGCAGCTTATCCTTTAGCTCCTACGAGCAGTACTTC
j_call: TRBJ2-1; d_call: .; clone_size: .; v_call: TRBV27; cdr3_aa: CASSLMGYNEQFF; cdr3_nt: TGTGCCAGCAGTTTAATGGGTTACAATGAGCAGTTCTTC
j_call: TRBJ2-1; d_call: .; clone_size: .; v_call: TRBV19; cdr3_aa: CASSTSGVPYNEQFF; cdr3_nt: TGTGCCAGTAGTACTTCTGGAGTACCCTACAATGAGCAGTTCTTC
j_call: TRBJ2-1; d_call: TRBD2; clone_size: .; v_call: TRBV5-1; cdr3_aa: CASSWTSSSYNEQFF; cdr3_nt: TGCGCCAGCAGTTGGACTAGCTCCTCCTACAATGAGCAGTTCTTC
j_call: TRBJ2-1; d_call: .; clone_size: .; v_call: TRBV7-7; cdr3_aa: CASSSGAGNEQFF; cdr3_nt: TGTGCTAGCAGCTCCGGGGCAGGCAATGAGCAGTTCTTC
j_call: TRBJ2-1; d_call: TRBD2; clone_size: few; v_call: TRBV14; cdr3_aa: CASSPRAGNEQFF; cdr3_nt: TGTGCCAGCAGCCCCCGAGCGGGAAATGAGCAGTTCTTC
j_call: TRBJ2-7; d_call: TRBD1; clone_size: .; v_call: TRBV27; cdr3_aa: CASKTGTGALYEQYF; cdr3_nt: TGTGCCAGCAAAACCGGGACAGGGGCCCTCTACGAGCAGTACTTC
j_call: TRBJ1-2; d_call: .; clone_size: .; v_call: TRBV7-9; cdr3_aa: CASSRGGQGPNYGYTF; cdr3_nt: TGTGCCAGCAGTAGGGGAGGGCAGGGGCCTAACTATGGCTACACCTTC
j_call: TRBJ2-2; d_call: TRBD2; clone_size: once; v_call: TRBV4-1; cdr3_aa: CASSQAGGPDTGELFF; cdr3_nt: TGCGCCAGCAGCCAAGCGGGGGGGCCGGACACCGGGGAGCTGTTTTTT
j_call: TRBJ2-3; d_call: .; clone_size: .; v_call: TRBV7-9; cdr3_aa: CASSDYQGTYSTDTQYF; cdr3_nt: TGTGCCAGCAGCGATTACCAGGGCACGTACTCCACAGATACGCAGTATTTT
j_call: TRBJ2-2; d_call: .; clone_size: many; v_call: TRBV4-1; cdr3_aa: CASSQGLSGNTGELFF; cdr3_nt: TGCGCCAGCAGCCAAGGCCTTAGCGGCAACACCGGGGAGCTGTTTTTT
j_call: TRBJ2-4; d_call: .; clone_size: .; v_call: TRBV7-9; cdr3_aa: CASSFAGALAKNIQYF; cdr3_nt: TGTGCCAGCAGCTTTGCTGGCGCACTAGCCAAAAACATTCAGTACTTC
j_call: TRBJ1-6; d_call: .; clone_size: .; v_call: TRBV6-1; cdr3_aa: CASSEPGLNSPLHF; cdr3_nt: TGTGCCAGCAGTGAGCCGGGTCTTAATTCACCCCTCCACTTT
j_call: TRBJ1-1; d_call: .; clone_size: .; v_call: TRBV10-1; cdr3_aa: CASRSGLNTEAFF; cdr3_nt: TGCGCCAGCAGATCTGGTTTGAACACTGAAGCTTTCTTT
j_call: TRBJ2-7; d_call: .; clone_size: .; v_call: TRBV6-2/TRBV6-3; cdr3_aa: CASSYRGDRSSYEQYF; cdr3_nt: TGTGCCAGCAGTTACCGCGGAGACAGGAGCTCCTACGAGCAGTACTTC
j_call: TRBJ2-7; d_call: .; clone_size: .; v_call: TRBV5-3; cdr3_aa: CARTTGPCEQYF; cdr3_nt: TGTGCCAGAACAACGGGCCCTTGCGAGCAGTACTTC
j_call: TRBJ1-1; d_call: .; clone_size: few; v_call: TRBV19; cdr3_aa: CASSIDPMNTEAFF; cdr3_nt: TGTGCCAGTAGTATAGATCCCATGAACACTGAAGCTTTCTTT
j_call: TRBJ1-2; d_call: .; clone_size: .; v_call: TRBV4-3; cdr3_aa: CASSRGPGLLNYTF; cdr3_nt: TGCGCCAGCAGCCGGGGACCGGGGCTCCTGAACTACACCTTC
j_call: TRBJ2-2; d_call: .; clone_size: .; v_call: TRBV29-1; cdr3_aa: CSVVAGDTGELFF; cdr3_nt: TGCAGCGTGGTAGCCGGAGACACCGGGGAGCTGTTTTTT
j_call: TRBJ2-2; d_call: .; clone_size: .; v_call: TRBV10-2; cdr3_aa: CASRETVNTGELFF; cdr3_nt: TGCGCCAGCAGAGAAACAGTGAACACCGGGGAGCTGTTTTTT
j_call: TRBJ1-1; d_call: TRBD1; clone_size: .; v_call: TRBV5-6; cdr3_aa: CASSVPGGEDTEAFF; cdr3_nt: TGTGCCAGCAGCGTACCAGGGGGCGAGGACACTGAAGCTTTCTTT
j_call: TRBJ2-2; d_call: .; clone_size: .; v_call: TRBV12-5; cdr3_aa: CASALRSTGELFF; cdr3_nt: TGTGCTAGTGCCCTTAGGAGTACCGGGGAGCTGTTTTTT
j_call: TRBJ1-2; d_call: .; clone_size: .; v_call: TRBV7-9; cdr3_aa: CASSLDSGLNYGYTF; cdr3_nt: TGTGCCAGCAGCTTAGACAGCGGATTGAACTATGGCTACACCTTC
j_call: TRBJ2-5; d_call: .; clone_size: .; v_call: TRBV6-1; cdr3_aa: CASSEISREETQYF; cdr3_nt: TGTGCCAGCAGTGAAATTTCCAGAGAAGAGACCCAGTACTTC
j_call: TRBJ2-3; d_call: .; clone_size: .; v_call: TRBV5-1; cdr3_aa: CASSFRGASTDTQYF; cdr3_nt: TGCGCCAGCAGCTTCAGGGGGGCTAGCACAGATACGCAGTATTTT